This T cell receptor (beta chain) was captured in a study of T cell changes during pregnancy in multiple sclerosis. Clones were sequenced by immunoSEQ multiplex PCR, and TCRdb holds only the in-frame ones, with some missing. The data contain roughly 28,000 clones, approximately 90% of them singletons. CDR1 is MDHEN, CDR2 SYDVKM, per germline. V lost 3 bases and J lost 9, with 15 bases in between. The CDR3 runs to 14 residues. The TCR sequence derives from a female donor in good health, enrolled as a control in a pregnancy study. The sequencing here drew on CD4+ T cells from peripheral blood mononuclear cells, taken in the first trimester of pregnancy. The chain links TRBV28 to TRBJ1-3; D may be TRBD1 (6 bases). For the CDR3, the DNA is TGTGCCAGCAGTTTTTGGGGGGGGCGCAGCACCATATATTTT. This encodes CASSFWGGRSTIYF.